The T cell receptor beta chain described here comes from a study of shared clonotypes between healthy human individuals. The study, taken as a whole, reports: Clonotypes shared by all four donors outscored non-shared clonotypes in generation probability. Depth of sequencing was expected to influence donor clonotype sharing.

A remark on this clone: What it binds is unknown.

Per germline, CDR1 MDHEN and CDR2 SYDVKM. The V and J ends lost 5 bases and 14 bases respectively, with 12 bases between them. This CDR3 is built from 11 residues. The data were produced by immunoSEQ multiplex PCR, yet TCRdb's version contains in-frame clones alone and is incomplete. The data show 1.6 million or so clones, about 98.5% seen once. The V and J genes are TRBV28 and TRBJ1-4, with D possibly being TRBD1 (5 bases). The specimen sequenced was naive CD4+ T cells sorted from blood. Specified subset: CD45RA+ positively selected. The clonotype comes from a man aged 25 to 40 in good health. CDR3 sequence: CASSIQGKLFF. The DNA for the CDR3 is TGTGCCAGCAGTATCCAGGGAAAGCTGTTTTTT.